Listed below are T cell receptor beta chains from one sample, sequenced in a study of cytomegalovirus exposure and HLA in healthy donors. Some clones are missing from TCRdb's copy, which holds only in-frame ones; the method was immunoSEQ multiplex PCR. The data hold approximately 220,000 clones, with roughly 80% observed a single time. Input material: PBMCs. The receptors come from a man younger than 45 in good health and CMV-seronegative. The CDR3 runs from the conserved cysteine through the conserved F or W. Fields, in order: clone size, D gene, J gene, V gene, CDR3 protein, CDR3 DNA. The D gene is left open where the match is weak. Clone size, where shown, is once, few, many, or a class for clones that have expanded.

clone_size: -; d_call: TRBD1; j_call: TRBJ2-3; v_call: TRBV6-6; cdr3_aa: CASRPAGTGLTDTQYF; cdr3_nt: TGTGCCAGCAGGCCCGCCGGGACAGGGTTGACAGATACGCAGTATTTT
clone_size: -; d_call: TRBD2; j_call: TRBJ2-5; v_call: TRBV27; cdr3_aa: CASGLAGGLMQETQYF; cdr3_nt: TGTGCCAGCGGACTAGCGGGGGGGCTTATGCAAGAGACCCAGTACTTC
clone_size: -; d_call: TRBD2; j_call: TRBJ2-2; v_call: TRBV10-1; cdr3_aa: CASSALAGVNTGELFF; cdr3_nt: TGCGCCAGCAGTGCGCTAGCGGGGGTGAACACCGGGGAGCTGTTTTTT
clone_size: -; d_call: -; j_call: TRBJ2-1; v_call: TRBV5-6; cdr3_aa: CASSLGQSSSYNEQFF; cdr3_nt: TGTGCCAGCAGCTTGGGACAGAGTAGCTCCTACAATGAGCAGTTCTTC
clone_size: -; d_call: TRBD2; j_call: TRBJ2-1; v_call: TRBV7-8; cdr3_aa: CASSPTSGPYNEQFF; cdr3_nt: TGTGCCAGCAGCCCGACTAGCGGGCCCTACAATGAGCAGTTCTTC
clone_size: -; d_call: TRBD1; j_call: TRBJ2-3; v_call: TRBV6-1; cdr3_aa: CASSEAIFWGQRTPDTQYF; cdr3_nt: TGTGCCAGCAGTGAAGCGATTTTTTGGGGACAGCGTACCCCAGATACGCAGTATTTT
clone_size: -; d_call: -; j_call: TRBJ2-7; v_call: TRBV9; cdr3_aa: CASSVVAGADEQYF; cdr3_nt: TGTGCCAGCAGCGTAGTTGCGGGGGCCGACGAGCAGTACTTC
clone_size: few; d_call: -; j_call: TRBJ2-2; v_call: TRBV6-4; cdr3_aa: CASRDGLTGELFF; cdr3_nt: TGTGCCAGCAGAGACGGACTCACCGGGGAGCTGTTTTTT
clone_size: -; d_call: TRBD1; j_call: TRBJ1-1; v_call: TRBV6-1; cdr3_aa: CASSEGFPGQLNTEAFF; cdr3_nt: TGTGCCAGCAGTGAAGGGTTTCCGGGACAGCTGAACACTGAAGCTTTCTTT
clone_size: -; d_call: -; j_call: TRBJ2-1; v_call: TRBV5-1; cdr3_aa: CASSLGSSSYNEQFF; cdr3_nt: TGCGCCAGCAGCTTGGGTTCGTCCTCCTACAATGAGCAGTTCTTC
clone_size: -; d_call: -; j_call: TRBJ2-7; v_call: TRBV28; cdr3_aa: CASSLTGLHGEQYF; cdr3_nt: TGTGCCAGCAGTTTGACGGGACTCCACGGCGAGCAGTACTTC
clone_size: -; d_call: -; j_call: TRBJ2-2; v_call: TRBV6-5; cdr3_aa: CASSYAGSYTGELFF; cdr3_nt: TGTGCCAGCAGTTACGCGGGGTCCTACACCGGGGAGCTGTTTTTT
clone_size: -; d_call: TRBD1; j_call: TRBJ2-5; v_call: TRBV7-9; cdr3_aa: CASSFAARKQGAQETQYF; cdr3_nt: TGTGCCAGCAGCTTTGCCGCAAGAAAACAGGGGGCCCAAGAGACCCAGTACTTC
clone_size: -; d_call: -; j_call: TRBJ2-3; v_call: TRBV18; cdr3_aa: CASSALPQVDRTDTQYF; cdr3_nt: TGTGCCAGCTCAGCGTTACCTCAGGTAGACCGCACAGATACGCAGTATTTT
clone_size: -; d_call: TRBD1; j_call: TRBJ2-5; v_call: TRBV28; cdr3_aa: CASSPTGRPQETQYF; cdr3_nt: TGTGCCAGCAGTCCGACAGGGCGACCCCAAGAGACCCAGTACTTC